This record covers a single T cell receptor beta chain. Antigen unknown. Looked up from germline, CDR1 is MNHEY and CDR2 is SMNVEV (reference sequence). V lost 6 bases and J lost 7, with 19 bases in between. The CDR3 is made up of 15 amino acids. Treatment of the sample: approximately nine-day PBMC culture with coronavirus spike peptide pools or control peptides (ViraFEST assay). Prior to the COVID-19 pandemic (2011-2018), the unexposed donor's CD4+ T cells were collected. The Oncomine TCR Beta short-read assay was applied to DNA of cultured CD4+ T cells. Scientists extracted genomic DNA from CD4+ T cells grown in culture. Using its own MiXCR run on the PCR reads, TCRdb lists one record per CDR3 protein. The sample records 8,000 to 10,000 distinct CDR3 sequences, more than 25% being singletons. The data derive from a study of vaccination and CD4 T cells after COVID-19. On the study more broadly: There were six male and four female convalescents, and two of them were Hispanic. Investigators stimulated cells with overlapping spike peptides drawn from SARS-CoV-2, HCoV-NL63, HCoV-OC43 and HCoV-229E.

The sample comprised CD4+ T cells from blood, cultured in vitro. The chain couples TRBV27 to TRBJ2-1; possible D gene TRBD1, 6 bases. This receptor was obtained from a human donor in good health. The DNA for the CDR3 is TGTGCCAGCAGCTCGACAGGTTTAGGGTCAAATGAGCAGTTCTTC. This sequence encodes CASSSTGLGSNEQFF.